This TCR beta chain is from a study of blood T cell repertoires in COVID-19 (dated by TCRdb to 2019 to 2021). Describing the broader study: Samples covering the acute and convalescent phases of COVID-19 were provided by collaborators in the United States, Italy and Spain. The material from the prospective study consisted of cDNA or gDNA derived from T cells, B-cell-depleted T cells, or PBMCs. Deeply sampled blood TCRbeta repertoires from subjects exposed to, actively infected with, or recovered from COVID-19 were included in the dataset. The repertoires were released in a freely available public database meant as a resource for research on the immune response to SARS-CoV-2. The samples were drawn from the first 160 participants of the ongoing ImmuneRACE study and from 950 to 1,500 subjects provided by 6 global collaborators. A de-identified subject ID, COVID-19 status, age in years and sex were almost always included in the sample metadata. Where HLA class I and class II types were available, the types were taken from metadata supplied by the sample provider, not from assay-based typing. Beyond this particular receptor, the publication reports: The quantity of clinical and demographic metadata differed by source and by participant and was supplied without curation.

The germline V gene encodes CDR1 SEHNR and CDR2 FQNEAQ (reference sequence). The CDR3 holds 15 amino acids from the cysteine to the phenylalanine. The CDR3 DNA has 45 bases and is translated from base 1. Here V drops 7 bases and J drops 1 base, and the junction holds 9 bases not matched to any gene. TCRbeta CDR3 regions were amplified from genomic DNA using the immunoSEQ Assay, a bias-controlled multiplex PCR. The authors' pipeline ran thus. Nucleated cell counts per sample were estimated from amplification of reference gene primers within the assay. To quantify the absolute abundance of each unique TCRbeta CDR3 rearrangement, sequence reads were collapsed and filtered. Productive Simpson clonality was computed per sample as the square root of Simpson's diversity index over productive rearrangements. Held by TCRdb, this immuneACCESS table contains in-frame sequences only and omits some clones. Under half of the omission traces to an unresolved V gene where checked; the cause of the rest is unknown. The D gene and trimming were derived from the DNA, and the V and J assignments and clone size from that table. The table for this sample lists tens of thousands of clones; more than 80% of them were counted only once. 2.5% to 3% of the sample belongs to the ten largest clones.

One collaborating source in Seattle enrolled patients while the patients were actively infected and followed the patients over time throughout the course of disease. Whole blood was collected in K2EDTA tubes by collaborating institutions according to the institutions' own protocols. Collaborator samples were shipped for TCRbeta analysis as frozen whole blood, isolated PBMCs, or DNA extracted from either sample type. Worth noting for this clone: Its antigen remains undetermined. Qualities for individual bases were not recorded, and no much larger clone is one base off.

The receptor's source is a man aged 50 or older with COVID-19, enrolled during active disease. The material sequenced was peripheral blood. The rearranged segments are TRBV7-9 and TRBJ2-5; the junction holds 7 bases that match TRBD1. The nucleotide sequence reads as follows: TGTGCCAGCACCCGAGGGGACAGTTTCCAAGAGACCCAGTACTTC. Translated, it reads CASTRGDSFQETQYF.